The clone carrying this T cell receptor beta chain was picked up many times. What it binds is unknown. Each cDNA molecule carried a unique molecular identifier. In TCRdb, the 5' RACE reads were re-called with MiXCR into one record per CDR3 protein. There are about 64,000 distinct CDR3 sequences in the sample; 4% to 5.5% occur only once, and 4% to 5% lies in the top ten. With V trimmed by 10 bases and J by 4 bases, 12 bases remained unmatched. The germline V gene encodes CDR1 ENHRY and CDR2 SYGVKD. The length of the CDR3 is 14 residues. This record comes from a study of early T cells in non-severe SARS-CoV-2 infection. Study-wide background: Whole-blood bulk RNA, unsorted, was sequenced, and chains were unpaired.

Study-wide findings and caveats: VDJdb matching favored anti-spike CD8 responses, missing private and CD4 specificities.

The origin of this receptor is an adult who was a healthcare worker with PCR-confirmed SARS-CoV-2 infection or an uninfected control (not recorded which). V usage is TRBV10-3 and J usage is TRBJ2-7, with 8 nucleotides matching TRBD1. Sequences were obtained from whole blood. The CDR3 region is CASGQVDRVYEQYF. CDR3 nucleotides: TGTGCCAGCGGACAGGTGGACAGGGTTTACGAGCAGTACTTC.